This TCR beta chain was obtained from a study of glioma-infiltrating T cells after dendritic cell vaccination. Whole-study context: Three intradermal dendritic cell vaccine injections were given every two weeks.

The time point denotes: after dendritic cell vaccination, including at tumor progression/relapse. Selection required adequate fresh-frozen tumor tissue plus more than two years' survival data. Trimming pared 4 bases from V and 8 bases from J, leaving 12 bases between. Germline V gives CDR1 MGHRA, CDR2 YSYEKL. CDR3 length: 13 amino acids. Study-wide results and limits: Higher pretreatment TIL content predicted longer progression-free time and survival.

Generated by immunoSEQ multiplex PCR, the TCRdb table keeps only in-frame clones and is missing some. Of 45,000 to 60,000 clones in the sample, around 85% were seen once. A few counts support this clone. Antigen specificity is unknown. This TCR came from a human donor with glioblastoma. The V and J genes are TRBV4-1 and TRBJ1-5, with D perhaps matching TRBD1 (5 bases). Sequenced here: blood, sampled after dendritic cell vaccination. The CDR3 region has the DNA TGCGCCAGCAGCCCCCGTACCAGGGAGCCCCAGCATTTT. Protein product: CASSPRTREPQHF.